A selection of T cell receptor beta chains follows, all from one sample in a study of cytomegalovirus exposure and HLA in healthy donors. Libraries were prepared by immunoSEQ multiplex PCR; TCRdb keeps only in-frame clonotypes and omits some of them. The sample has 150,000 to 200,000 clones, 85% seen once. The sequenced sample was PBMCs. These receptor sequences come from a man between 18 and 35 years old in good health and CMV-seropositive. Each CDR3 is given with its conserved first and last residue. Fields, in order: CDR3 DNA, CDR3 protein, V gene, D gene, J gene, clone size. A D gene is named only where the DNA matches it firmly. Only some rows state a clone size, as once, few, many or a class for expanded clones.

DNA: TGTGCCAGCAGTGATGACAGGAGCACTGAAGCTTTCTTT
CDR3: CASSDDRSTEAFF
V: TRBV2
D: -
J: TRBJ1-1
size: -

DNA: TGTGCCAGCTCACCACGCAGGGACTCCTATGGCTACACCTTC
CDR3: CASSPRRDSYGYTF
V: TRBV18
D: -
J: TRBJ1-2
size: -

DNA: TGTGCCTGGGATCTCCTTCGCGGGGTCACAGATACGCAGTATTTT
CDR3: CAWDLLRGVTDTQYF
V: TRBV30
D: -
J: TRBJ2-3
size: -

DNA: TGTGCCAGCGGGAGGGTTGAGACCCAGTACTTC
CDR3: CASGRVETQYF
V: TRBV5-6
D: TRBD2
J: TRBJ2-5
size: -

DNA: TGTGCCAGCAGCGCCGGACTAGCGGGGGGGATAGCAGATACGCAGTATTTT
CDR3: CASSAGLAGGIADTQYF
V: TRBV7-9
D: TRBD2
J: TRBJ2-3
size: few

DNA: TGTGCCAGCAGCTTACAAGGGGCGAACACTGAAGCTTTCTTT
CDR3: CASSLQGANTEAFF
V: TRBV7-3
D: -
J: TRBJ1-1
size: -

DNA: TGTGCCTGGAGTGTAGACCGAGACGCAGGTTACTACAATGAGCAGTTCTTC
CDR3: CAWSVDRDAGYYNEQFF
V: TRBV30
D: -
J: TRBJ2-1
size: -

DNA: TGTGCCAGTAGTATTACAGGCCCGGGCTATGGCTACACCTTC
CDR3: CASSITGPGYGYTF
V: TRBV19
D: -
J: TRBJ1-2
size: -

DNA: TGCAGCGTAAGACTGACCACTGAAGCTTTCTTT
CDR3: CSVRLTTEAFF
V: TRBV29-1
D: -
J: TRBJ1-1
size: -

DNA: TGCGCCAGCAGCTTGGCGCAGGGCTGGGGCGGTGGCTACACCTTC
CDR3: CASSLAQGWGGGYTF
V: TRBV5-1
D: -
J: TRBJ1-2
size: -

DNA: TGTGCCAGCAGCCCCAAGGGGGCCACTACCACTGAAGCTTTCTTT
CDR3: CASSPKGATTTEAFF
V: TRBV21-1
D: -
J: TRBJ1-1
size: -

DNA: TGTGCCTGGAGTGCCCAAATTCGGGACAGGGAGAGCCCTGGGTATGGCTACACCTTC
CDR3: CAWSAQIRDRESPGYGYTF
V: TRBV30
D: TRBD1
J: TRBJ1-2
size: -

DNA: TGTGCCAGCAGCCAAGCCCCCCCGGCGACAGGGAGCAATCAGCCCCAGCATTTT
CDR3: CASSQAPPATGSNQPQHF
V: TRBV4-2
D: TRBD1
J: TRBJ1-5
size: -

DNA: TGTGCCAGCAGTGAAGCGGGGGGGCATCATGAGCAGTTCTTC
CDR3: CASSEAGGHHEQFF
V: TRBV6-1
D: -
J: TRBJ2-1
size: -

DNA: TGTGCCAGCAGCTTAGATTCTCAGGGCCCCTACGAGCAGTACTTC
CDR3: CASSLDSQGPYEQYF
V: TRBV11-2
D: -
J: TRBJ2-7
size: -

DNA: TGTGCCAGCAGCCCCCCTGGCCAGGGGGCTATTGATGAGCAGTTCTTC
CDR3: CASSPPGQGAIDEQFF
V: TRBV4-2
D: TRBD1
J: TRBJ2-1
size: -

DNA: TGTGCCAGCAGCTTAAACCCCCCCAGGGTCCAACTTAATGAAAAACTGTTTTTT
CDR3: CASSLNPPRVQLNEKLFF
V: TRBV7-2
D: -
J: TRBJ1-4
size: -

DNA: TGTGCCACCGCCCCTGGGACAGGCTACGAGCAGTACTTC
CDR3: CATAPGTGYEQYF
V: TRBV19
D: TRBD1
J: TRBJ2-7
size: -

DNA: TGTGCCAGCAGTGTCGGGGGGCATGGAGTGAGCAATCAGCCCCAGCATTTT
CDR3: CASSVGGHGVSNQPQHF
V: TRBV2
D: -
J: TRBJ1-5
size: -

DNA: TGTGCCAGCAGTGACCTGACAGGGAGCGTTTCCTACGAGCAGTACTTC
CDR3: CASSDLTGSVSYEQYF
V: TRBV6-1
D: TRBD1
J: TRBJ2-7
size: -

DNA: TGTGCCAGCAGCTTAAGCGGGCAAGAGACCCAGTACTTC
CDR3: CASSLSGQETQYF
V: TRBV7-3
D: -
J: TRBJ2-5
size: -

DNA: TGTGCCAGCGCTCCTTCCGGGACTGGCGCGTTCTTC
CDR3: CASAPSGTGAFF
V: TRBV6-6
D: -
J: TRBJ2-1
size: -

DNA: TGTGCCAGCAGCTTATCCGGTTACGGGGGGGGTCTGGAGGAGTACTTC
CDR3: CASSLSGYGGGLEEYF
V: TRBV7-2
D: TRBD2
J: TRBJ2-7
size: -

DNA: TGCAGCGTTGACGGGGCCCCTAGCGGGGGGGATTACAATGAGCAGTTCTTC
CDR3: CSVDGAPSGGDYNEQFF
V: TRBV29-1
D: TRBD2
J: TRBJ2-1
size: -

DNA: TGTGCCAGCAGCTTACTGGGACAGGGATCTGGAAACACCATATATTTT
CDR3: CASSLLGQGSGNTIYF
V: TRBV7-2
D: TRBD1
J: TRBJ1-3
size: -

DNA: TGTGCCAGCAGCTGGGTAAGACAGGGCACTGAAGCTTTCTTT
CDR3: CASSWVRQGTEAFF
V: TRBV5-5
D: TRBD1
J: TRBJ1-1
size: -

DNA: TGTGCCAGCAGCTTGGCCGGGGGAGGGGGAGGTTCACCCCTCCACTTT
CDR3: CASSLAGGGGGSPLHF
V: TRBV5-6
D: -
J: TRBJ1-6
size: -

DNA: TGTGCCAGTAGTGCCTACTCCGGGACTAGCGTGGGAGAGACCCAGTACTTC
CDR3: CASSAYSGTSVGETQYF
V: TRBV19
D: TRBD2
J: TRBJ2-5
size: few

DNA: TGTGCCAGCAGCCAGGAGGTGAATAGCAATCAGCCCCAGCATTTT
CDR3: CASSQEVNSNQPQHF
V: TRBV11-2
D: -
J: TRBJ1-5
size: -

DNA: TGTGCCAGCAGCTTGGGGGAGGGACTTAGCTCTGGGGCCAACGTCCTGACTTTC
CDR3: CASSLGEGLSSGANVLTF
V: TRBV5-6
D: TRBD2
J: TRBJ2-6
size: -

DNA: TGCGCCAGCAGCCCAAAAGGGACAGGGGGTGGTAATGCTAACTATGGCTACACCTTC
CDR3: CASSPKGTGGGNANYGYTF
V: TRBV5-1
D: TRBD1
J: TRBJ1-2
size: -

DNA: TGTGCCAGCAGCGTAGGACAGTACAATGAGCAGTTCTTC
CDR3: CASSVGQYNEQFF
V: TRBV9
D: -
J: TRBJ2-1
size: -

DNA: TGTGCCAGCAGCTTGGTACTGGACAGTGGAAACACCATATATTTT
CDR3: CASSLVLDSGNTIYF
V: TRBV5-6
D: -
J: TRBJ1-3
size: -

DNA: TGCAGTGCTAGAGATCTGTCGGGCTACACCTTC
CDR3: CSARDLSGYTF
V: TRBV20-1
D: -
J: TRBJ1-2
size: -

DNA: TGTGCCAGCAGCCCCTCAGGGACTAGCGGGGGGGCGGTGTACTTC
CDR3: CASSPSGTSGGAVYF
V: TRBV7-2
D: TRBD2
J: TRBJ2-7
size: -

DNA: TGTGCCACCAGCAGAGATTGGGGACAGCCTCCCTACGAGCAGTACTTC
CDR3: CATSRDWGQPPYEQYF
V: TRBV15
D: TRBD1
J: TRBJ2-7
size: once

DNA: TGTGCCAGCAGCTTGGAGGATGGAGGAGCGGGCTACACCTTC
CDR3: CASSLEDGGAGYTF
V: TRBV5-8
D: -
J: TRBJ1-2
size: -

DNA: TGTGCCAGCTCACCGGGGCCCAATGAGCAGTTCTTC
CDR3: CASSPGPNEQFF
V: TRBV18
D: -
J: TRBJ2-1
size: once

DNA: TGTGCCAGCACACTCTCCGCGAATAGCAATCAGCCCCAGCATTTT
CDR3: CASTLSANSNQPQHF
V: TRBV18
D: -
J: TRBJ1-5
size: -

DNA: TGTGCCAGCGCGGTCGGTGGGGCCAACGTCCTGACTTTC
CDR3: CASAVGGANVLTF
V: TRBV27
D: -
J: TRBJ2-6
size: -

DNA: TGCGCCAGCAGCCTAGAGGGGACTAGCGCCTACAATGAGCAGTTCTTC
CDR3: CASSLEGTSAYNEQFF
V: TRBV5-1
D: TRBD2
J: TRBJ2-1
size: -

DNA: TGTGCCTGGAGTGTTGGATGGACAGGTGAGCAGTTCTTC
CDR3: CAWSVGWTGEQFF
V: TRBV30
D: TRBD1
J: TRBJ2-1
size: -

DNA: TGCGCCAGCAGCTTGAACCGGGTTAGCTCTAACTATGGCTACACCTTC
CDR3: CASSLNRVSSNYGYTF
V: TRBV5-1
D: -
J: TRBJ1-2
size: -

DNA: TGTGCCATCAGTGAAATTGAAGGGACTAGCGGGGGGGTATCCTACGAGCAGTACTTC
CDR3: CAISEIEGTSGGVSYEQYF
V: TRBV10-3
D: TRBD2
J: TRBJ2-7
size: -

DNA: TGCGCCAGCAGCTTGGTAGGACAGGGACGTGAAAAACTGTTTTTT
CDR3: CASSLVGQGREKLFF
V: TRBV5-1
D: TRBD1
J: TRBJ1-4
size: -

DNA: TGTGCCAGCTCATCGGTTCGAACAACGGGAGATACGCAGTATTTT
CDR3: CASSSVRTTGDTQYF
V: TRBV18
D: -
J: TRBJ2-3
size: -

DNA: TGTGCCATCAGTGACGGTTACGAGCAGTACTTC
CDR3: CAISDGYEQYF
V: TRBV10-3
D: -
J: TRBJ2-7
size: -

DNA: TGTGCCAGCAGCCCGGGGGGGCTCGGTAATGAAAAACTGTTTTTT
CDR3: CASSPGGLGNEKLFF
V: TRBV11-2
D: -
J: TRBJ1-4
size: -

DNA: TGTGCCAGCAGTGATGGGGTGATGGACTGGGGCTACACCTTC
CDR3: CASSDGVMDWGYTF
V: TRBV6-1
D: -
J: TRBJ1-2
size: -

DNA: TGTGCCAGCAGCCTCAGGGACACAGCCTACGAGCAGTACTTC
CDR3: CASSLRDTAYEQYF
V: TRBV5-5
D: -
J: TRBJ2-7
size: -

DNA: TGTGCTAGCAGCCCCAGCGGGGGGTTCCAAGAGACCCAGTACTTC
CDR3: CASSPSGGFQETQYF
V: TRBV7-7
D: TRBD2
J: TRBJ2-5
size: -

DNA: TGTGCCAGCGGACAGGTCTACGAGCAGTACTTC
CDR3: CASGQVYEQYF
V: TRBV6-1
D: TRBD1
J: TRBJ2-7
size: -

DNA: TGTGCCAGCAGCCCCCGGAGTTATGAAAAACTGTTTTTT
CDR3: CASSPRSYEKLFF
V: TRBV7-9
D: -
J: TRBJ1-4
size: once